This paragraph covers one TCR beta chain sequence. The data were obtained in a study of CD8 T cells in Susac syndrome. After extraction with the RNeasy kit, 0.5 to 1 ug of the RNA was reverse transcribed using random hexamers. One entry per CDR3 protein results from TCRdb running MiXCR on the immunoSEQ multiplex PCR reads. The sample yields roughly 110,000 distinct CDR3 sequences, 85% to 95% seen once. There are 13 residues in the CDR3. CDR1 and CDR2 from the germline V gene are MGHDK and SYGVNS. V was trimmed by 7 bases and J by 5 bases, leaving 14 bases between them. Matched for age and sex, the controls were healthy donors.

The gene calls are TRBV25-1 and TRBJ1-2; possible D gene TRBD1, 5 bases. The sequencing sample was made of CD8+ T cells from PBMCs. This sequence originates from a human donor in good health. CDR3 DNA: TGTGCCAGCACGGCAGGGCAGGCTTATGGCTACACCTTC. Amino acids: CASTAGQAYGYTF.